This T cell receptor (beta chain) was captured in a study of control samples from healthy donors and cancer patients. The germline V gene encodes CDR1 LNHDA and CDR2 SQIVND (reference sequence). V was trimmed by 5 bases and J by 6 bases, leaving 20 bases between them. This CDR3 is 16 amino acids long. Using immunoSEQ multiplex PCR, the repertoire was profiled, and TCRdb retains in-frame clones only, with some absent. The repertoire holds fewer than 95,000 clones, with more than 75% as singletons. The sequence was obtained from a woman aged 40 to 50 in good health. The chain has TRBV19 and TRBJ1-5, with D possibly being TRBD1 (6 bases). The sample consisted of blood. The CDR3 DNA reads TGTGCCAGTAGTCCAACCGACAGGACCTTGAGTCAGCCCCAGCATTTT. This codes for CASSPTDRTLSQPQHF.